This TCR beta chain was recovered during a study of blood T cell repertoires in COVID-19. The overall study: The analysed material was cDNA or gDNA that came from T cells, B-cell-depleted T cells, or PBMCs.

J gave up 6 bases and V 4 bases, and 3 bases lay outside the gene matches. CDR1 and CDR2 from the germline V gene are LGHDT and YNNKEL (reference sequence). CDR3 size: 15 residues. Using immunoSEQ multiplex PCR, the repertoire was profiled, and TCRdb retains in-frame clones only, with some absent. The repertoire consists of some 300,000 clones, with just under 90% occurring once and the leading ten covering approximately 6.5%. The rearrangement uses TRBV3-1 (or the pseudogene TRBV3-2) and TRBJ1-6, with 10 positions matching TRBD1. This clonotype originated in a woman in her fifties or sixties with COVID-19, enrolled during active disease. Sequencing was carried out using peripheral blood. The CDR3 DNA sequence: TGTGCCAGCAGCCCGAGGACAGGGGGTAATTCACCCCTCCACTTT. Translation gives CASSPRTGGNSPLHF.